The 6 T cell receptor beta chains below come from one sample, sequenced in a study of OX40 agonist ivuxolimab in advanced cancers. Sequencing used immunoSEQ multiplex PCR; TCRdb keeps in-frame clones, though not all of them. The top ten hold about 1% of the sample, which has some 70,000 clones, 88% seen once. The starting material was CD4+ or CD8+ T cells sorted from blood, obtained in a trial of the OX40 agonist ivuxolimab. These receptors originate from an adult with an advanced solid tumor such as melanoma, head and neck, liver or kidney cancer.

The CDR3 DNA reads TGCGCCAGCAGCTTGTTTGGGACAGGTGGCTCCTACGAGCAGTACTTC. This gives the protein CASSLFGTGGSYEQYF. The V call is TRBV5-1, the J call TRBJ2-7; 8 positions agree with TRBD1. Germline lookup yields CDR1 SGHRS and CDR2 YFSETQ. CDR3 size: 16 residues. Trimming at V came to 1 base and at J to 0 bases, leaving 6 bases not matched to a gene.

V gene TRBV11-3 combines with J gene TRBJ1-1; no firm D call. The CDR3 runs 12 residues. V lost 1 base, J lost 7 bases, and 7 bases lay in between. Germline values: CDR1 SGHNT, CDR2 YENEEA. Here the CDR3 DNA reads TGTGCCAGCAGCTTAGCGGGTCTTGAAGCTTTCTTT. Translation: CASSLAGLEAFF.

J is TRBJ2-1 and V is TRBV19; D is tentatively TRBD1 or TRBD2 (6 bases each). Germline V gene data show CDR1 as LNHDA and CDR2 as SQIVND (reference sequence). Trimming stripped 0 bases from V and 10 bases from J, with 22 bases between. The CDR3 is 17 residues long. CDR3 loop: CASSIDLRQGRRTEQFF. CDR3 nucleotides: TGTGCCAGTAGTATAGATCTGCGGCAGGGGAGGAGGACGGAGCAGTTCTTC.

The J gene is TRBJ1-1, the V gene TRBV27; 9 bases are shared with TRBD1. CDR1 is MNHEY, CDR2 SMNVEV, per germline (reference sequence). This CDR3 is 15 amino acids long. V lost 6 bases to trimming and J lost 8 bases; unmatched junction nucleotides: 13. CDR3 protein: CASSHNDRGAVEAFF. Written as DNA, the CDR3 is TGTGCCAGCAGCCACAATGACAGGGGGGCTGTCGAAGCTTTCTTT.

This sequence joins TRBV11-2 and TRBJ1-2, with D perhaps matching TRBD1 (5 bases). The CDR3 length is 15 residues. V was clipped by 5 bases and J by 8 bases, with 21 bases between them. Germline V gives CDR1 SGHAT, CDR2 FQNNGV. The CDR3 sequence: CASSRVVDRGKGYTF. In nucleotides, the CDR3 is TGTGCCAGCAGCCGCGTTGTTGACAGAGGGAAGGGCTACACCTTC. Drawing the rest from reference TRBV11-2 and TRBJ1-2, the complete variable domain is EAGVAQSPRYKIIEKRQSVAFWCNPISGHATLYWYQQILGQGPKLLIQFQNNGVVDDSQLPKDRFSAERLKGVDSTLKIQPAKLEDSAVYLCASSRVVDRGKGYTFGSGTRLTVV.

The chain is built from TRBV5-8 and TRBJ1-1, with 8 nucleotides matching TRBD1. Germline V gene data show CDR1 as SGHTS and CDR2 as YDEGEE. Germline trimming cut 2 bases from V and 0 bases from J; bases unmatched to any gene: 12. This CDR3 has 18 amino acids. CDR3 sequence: CASSFWQGAPIMNTEAFF. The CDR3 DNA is TGTGCCAGCAGCTTTTGGCAGGGGGCCCCTATTATGAACACTGAAGCTTTCTTT.